The 15 T cell receptor beta chains given below trace back to one sample, sequenced in a study of control samples from healthy donors and cancer patients. Data came from immunoSEQ multiplex PCR; TCRdb stores just in-frame clones and leaves some out. The data show approximately 50,000 clones, about 92% seen once. Sequenced: PBMCs. The source of these receptors is a man aged 25 to 40 with colorectal cancer.

The genes are TRBV5-1 and TRBJ1-2, with 7 bases lining up with TRBD1. The J segment lost 7 bases and the V segment lost 0 bases, leaving 12 bases of the junction unmatched. This CDR3 spans 16 amino acids. Germline CDR1 and CDR2: SGHRS and YFSETQ. The CDR3 DNA is TGCGCCAGCAGCTTGGAGGGGGCAGGGGGAACTGGTGGCTACACCTTC. Amino acid sequence: CASSLEGAGGTGGYTF.

V is TRBV30 and J is TRBJ2-3; D may be TRBD2 (6 bases). Germline-derived CDR1 and CDR2 are GTSNPN and SVGIG (reference sequence). The CDR3 extends over 13 amino acids. Trimming left V 4 bases short and J 5 bases short, with 13 bases between. CDR3 protein: CAWNHGGGDTQYF. CDR3 in DNA: TGTGCCTGGAACCACGGGGGTGGAGATACGCAGTATTTT. The full variable domain, its missing parts supplied by reference TRBV30 and TRBJ2-3, is SQTIHQWPATLVQPVGSPLSLECTVEGTSNPNLYWYRQAAGRGLQLLFYSVGIGQISSEVPQNLSASRPQDRQFILSSKKLLLSDSGFYLCAWNHGGGDTQYFGPGTRLTVL.

The chain is built from TRBV9 and TRBJ1-1; possibly TRBD1 for D (5 bases). V was pared by 0 bases and J by 4 bases, with 13 bases between. Per the germline V gene, CDR1 is SGDLS and CDR2 is YYNGEE. The CDR3 is 15 residues long. The CDR3: CASSVEGGASTEAFF. CDR3 coding DNA: TGTGCCAGCAGCGTAGAAGGAGGGGCGAGCACTGAAGCTTTCTTT.

The chain couples TRBV6-5 to TRBJ1-1; D might be TRBD1 (6 bases). V lost 6 bases and J lost 8, with 22 bases in between. CDR1 and CDR2 (germline): MNHEY, SVGAGI. This CDR3 is built from 15 residues. The CDR3 loop reads CASSPDRPVFLEAFF. The CDR3 region has the DNA TGTGCCAGCAGCCCCGACAGGCCGGTCTTCCTAGAAGCTTTCTTT.

The V and J genes are TRBV4-3 and TRBJ1-5; D gene unclear. Per germline, CDR1 LGHNA and CDR2 YSLEER. Trimming stripped 1 base from V and 9 bases from J, with 25 bases between. This CDR3 comprises 18 residues. The CDR3 sequence is CASSQGYGGEQQSRPQHF. CDR3 sequence (DNA): TGCGCCAGCAGCCAAGGGTATGGCGGGGAACAGCAATCACGGCCCCAGCATTTT.

V and J are TRBV6-5 and TRBJ1-5, with 8 bases fitting TRBD1. With V trimmed by 4 bases and J by 2 bases, 7 bases remained unmatched. The CDR3 has 16 residues. Germline values: CDR1 MNHEY, CDR2 SVGAGI. The CDR3 DNA reads TGTGCCAGCAGTTCCGGACAGGGAAGGGGCAATCAGCCCCAGCATTTT. It yields the protein CASSSGQGRGNQPQHF.

This clone was seen only a few times. V gene TRBV2 combines with J gene TRBJ2-7; D is perhaps TRBD1 (6 bases). Trimming left V 6 bases short and J 2 bases short, with 14 bases between. The CDR3 is 14 amino acids. The germline V gene encodes CDR1 SNHLY and CDR2 FYNNEI. CDR3: CASRTGFAAYEQYV. CDR3 coding DNA: TGTGCCAGCAGAACAGGGTTTGCAGCCTACGAGCAGTACGTC.

This clone appeared a few times. The J gene is TRBJ1-2, the V gene TRBV11-2, with no clear D. Trimming cost V 5 bases and J 11 bases, with 24 bases left between them. Germline-derived CDR1 and CDR2 are SGHAT and FQNNGV. The CDR3 runs to 15 residues. The CDR3 DNA sequence: TGTGCCAGCAGCCAAGGGTATGATCTCGGGTTCGAGTACACCTTC. Translating it yields CASSQGYDLGFEYTF.

The CDR3 coding sequence is TGTGCCTGGAGTGTAATCGGGCCGAACGAAAAACTGTTTTTT. This gives the protein CAWSVIGPNEKLFF. The chain is built from TRBV30 and TRBJ1-4; D gene ambiguous. The germline gives CDR1 GTSNPN, CDR2 SVGIG (reference sequence). V gave up 0 bases and J gave up 8 bases, with 13 bases separating them. The CDR3 is 14 amino acids.

This clone showed up just a few times. The rearrangement links TRBV11-3 to TRBJ2-1, with TRBD2 as a possible D gene (7 bases). The CDR3 is made up of 18 amino acids. V was shortened by 5 bases and J by 0 bases, with 20 bases between the two germline ends. Germline V gene data show CDR1 as SGHNT and CDR2 as YENEEA. DNA for the CDR3: TGTGCCAGCAGCACTTCTGGGGGGGGGCTTAGCTCCTACAATGAGCAGTTCTTC. This translates into CASSTSGGGLSSYNEQFF. Supplemented by reference TRBV11-3 and TRBJ2-1, the full variable domain reads EAGVVQSPRYKIIEKKQPVAFWCNPISGHNTLYWYLQNLGQGPELLIRYENEEAVDDSQLPKDRFSAERLKGVDSTLKIQPAELGDSAVYLCASSTSGGGLSSYNEQFFGPGTRLTVL.

The rearrangement joins TRBV5-1 to TRBJ2-7, with 12 positions matching TRBD1. Germline trimming cut 4 bases from V and 1 base from J; bases unmatched to any gene: 18. The CDR3 contains 20 residues. Germline V gene data show CDR1 as SGHRS and CDR2 as YFSETQ. CDR3 sequence: CASSITPGQGALAASYEQYF. CDR3 DNA: TGCGCCAGCAGCATCACTCCGGGACAGGGGGCTTTAGCGGCGTCCTACGAGCAGTACTTC.

J is TRBJ2-2 and V is TRBV3-1 (or the pseudogene TRBV3-2), with a possible D match to TRBD1 (6 bases). Germline loops: CDR1 LGHDT, CDR2 YNNKEL (reference sequence). The CDR3 sequence is 17 residues long. With 5 bases removed from V and 6 bases from J, the gap between germline ends came to 22 bases. The CDR3 coding sequence is TGTGCCAGCAGCTACGGAGATTCCAGGGGATTGGCCGGGGAGCTGTTTTTT. It encodes CASSYGDSRGLAGELFF.

This chain links TRBV12-5 with TRBJ2-3; 7 bases match TRBD1. CDR1 LGHNT and CDR2 FRNRAP come from the germline V gene. With 1 base clipped from V and 2 bases from J, the junction kept 3 bases outside the gene matches. This CDR3 has 15 amino acids. As DNA, the CDR3 is TGTGCTAGTGGTTTGGGGGACAGACCCACAGATACGCAGTATTTT. It encodes CASGLGDRPTDTQYF.

The chain recombines TRBV6-5 with TRBJ1-5; unclear D gene. Trimming removed 5 bases from V and 10 bases from J, with 6 bases in between. Germline-derived CDR1 and CDR2 are MNHEY and SVGAGI. This CDR3 is 10 amino acids long. The chain's CDR3 is CASSTQPQHF. CDR3 DNA: TGTGCCAGCAGTACACAACCCCAGCATTTT.

The chain uses TRBV14 and TRBJ2-7, with 8 bases that match TRBD2. CDR1 is SGHDN, CDR2 FVKESK, per germline. CDR3 length: 18 residues. V trimming: 3 bases; J trimming: 2 bases; junction bases outside the gene matches: 15. The CDR3 protein is CASSHNKPGLVSTYEQYF. For the CDR3, the DNA is TGTGCCAGCAGCCATAATAAACCGGGACTAGTGAGCACCTACGAGCAGTACTTC.